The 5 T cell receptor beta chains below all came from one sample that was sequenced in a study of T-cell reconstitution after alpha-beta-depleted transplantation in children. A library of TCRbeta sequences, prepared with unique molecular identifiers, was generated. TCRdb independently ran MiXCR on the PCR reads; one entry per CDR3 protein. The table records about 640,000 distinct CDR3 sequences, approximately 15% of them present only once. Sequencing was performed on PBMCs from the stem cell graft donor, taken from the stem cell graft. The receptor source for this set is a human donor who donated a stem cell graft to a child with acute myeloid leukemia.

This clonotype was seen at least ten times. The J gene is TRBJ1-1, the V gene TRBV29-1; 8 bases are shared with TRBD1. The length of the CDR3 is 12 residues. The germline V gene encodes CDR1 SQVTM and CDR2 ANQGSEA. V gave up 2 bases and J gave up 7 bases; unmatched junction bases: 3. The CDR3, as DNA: TGCAGCGTTGAAAGACAGGGGATTGAAGCTTTCTTT. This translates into CSVERQGIEAFF.

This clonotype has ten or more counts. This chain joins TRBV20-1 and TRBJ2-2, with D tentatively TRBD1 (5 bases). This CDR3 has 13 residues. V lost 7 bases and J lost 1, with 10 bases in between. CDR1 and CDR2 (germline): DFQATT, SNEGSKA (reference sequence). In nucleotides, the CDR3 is TGCAGTGGAAGGGGAAGGAACACCGGGGAGCTGTTTTTT. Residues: CSGRGRNTGELFF.

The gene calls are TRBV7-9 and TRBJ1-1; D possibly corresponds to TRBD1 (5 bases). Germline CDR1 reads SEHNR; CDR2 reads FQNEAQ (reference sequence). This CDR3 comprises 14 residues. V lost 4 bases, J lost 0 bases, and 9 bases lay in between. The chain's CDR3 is CASSSGPLNTEAFF. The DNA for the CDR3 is TGTGCCAGCAGCTCGGGGCCGTTGAACACTGAAGCTTTCTTT.

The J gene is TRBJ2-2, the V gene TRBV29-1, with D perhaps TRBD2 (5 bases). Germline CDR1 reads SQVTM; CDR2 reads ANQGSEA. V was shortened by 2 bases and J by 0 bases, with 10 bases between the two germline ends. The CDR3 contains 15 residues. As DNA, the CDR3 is TGCAGCGTTGAATCCGGGAACGCGAACACCGGGGAGCTGTTTTTT. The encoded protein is CSVESGNANTGELFF.

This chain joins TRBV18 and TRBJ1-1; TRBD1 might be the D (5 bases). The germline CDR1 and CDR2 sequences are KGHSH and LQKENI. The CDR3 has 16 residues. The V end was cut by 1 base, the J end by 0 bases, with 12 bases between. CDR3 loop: CASSPQRRGLNTEAFF. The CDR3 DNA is TGTGCCAGCTCACCACAAAGAAGGGGCCTGAACACTGAAGCTTTCTTT.